This entry describes one TCR beta chain. What this receptor recognizes is not known. No much larger clone exists at a distance of one base, and base qualities are not known. V lost 0 bases and J lost 2 bases; the stretch between them is 10 bases long. CDR1 and CDR2 (SGHRS, YFSETQ) derive from the germline V gene. The CDR3 goes from the cysteine to the phenylalanine over 15 residues. Only CDR3 DNA is held: 45 bases, read in frame from base 1. This sample is part of a study of vaccination effects on CD4 cells after COVID-19 (dated by TCRdb to between 2021 and 2023). Broadly, across the study: In the ViraFEST assay, PBMC were stimulated with viral peptide pools, and antigen-specific CD4+ T cell clonotypes were then identified by expansion using TCR sequencing. Three convalescent patients were sampled early (day +14) and late (day +241, +227, +161 respectively) after vaccination. Across the study, the median time from the second dose to post-vaccine sampling was 72 days (range 14 to 241). Around 2 million PBMC per well were cultured in IMDM with 5% human AB serum, 8.5 to 10 IU/ml IL-2 and gentamicin, plus 10 ug/ml peptides. SARS-CoV-2 spike-specific CD4+ TCR repertoires were compared before and after mRNA vaccination in COVID-19 convalescent patients and in infection-naive vaccine recipients. A total of ten to eleven COVID-19 convalescent patients and a handful of SARS-CoV-2-naive healthy vaccine recipients were included in the full study. In the study, cultures from other donors were sequenced using the Oncomine TCR Beta short-read assay on an Illumina iSeq 100.

After roughly 11 days of culture, CD4+ T cells were isolated with the EasySep CD4+ T cell isolation kit. PCR-confirmed SARS-CoV-2 infection had occurred in convalescent patients between March and December 2020, before the Alpha, Beta and Delta variants emerged in the United States. Each participant got two doses of an mRNA SARS-CoV-2 vaccine, either BNT162b2 or mRNA-1273. On days 3 and 7, half of the culture medium was replaced with fresh IL-2-containing medium. Unless noted otherwise, every peptide stimulation condition was cultured in triplicate wells. PBMC were separated from whole blood using Ficoll-Paque Plus gradient centrifugation and were then either cryopreserved at -140C or used fresh. The QIAamp micro DNA kit was used to extract genomic DNA from the cultured CD4+ T cells. What the work shows at the level of the full study, not this receptor alone: Among convalescent patients, the spike-reactive repertoire after vaccination was made up mainly of new vaccine-induced clones that were largely distinct from the clones induced by infection. Only a small number of convalescent patients were included, and no early post-infection timepoints were available, which limited the study. Clones induced by infection and clones induced by vaccination both contracted markedly at late timepoints after vaccination, which fits with T cell responses waning over time.

The library was prepared using the immunoSEQ multiplex PCR assay. DNA from the cultured, isolated CD4+ T cells was subjected to TCR beta CDR3 sequencing. On the authors' methods: The analysis removed non-productive TCR sequences, trimmed reads to the CDR3 region, and retained only CDR3s that were 7 or more amino acids long. Antigen-specific clonotypes were identified with the MANAFEST web app by comparing expansion in peptide wells against reference cultures. For clones to be considered positive, expansion at FDR<0.05 versus reference and all other wells, an odds ratio above 5, and a frequency above 0.1% in two replicate wells were required. A clonotype was defined as cross-reactive if the clonotype was significantly expanded both in SARS-CoV-2 spike wells and in at least one common cold coronavirus spike condition. CDR3 similarity was assessed by Levenshtein distance with the stringdist R package, and unrooted trees were built with ape in R 3.6.1. TCRdb provides this immuneACCESS table in a form limited to in-frame rearrangements. Some clones are lacking; in checked studies, under half of them reflect an unresolved V gene, and why the rest are absent is not known. The DNA was the basis for D and trimming; V, J and clone size are from that table. A total of some 46,000 clones appear in this sample, less than 85% of them only once. 3.6% of the sample lies in the top ten.

The receptor was isolated from a human donor who had a prior SARS-CoV-2 infection. The V and J segments used are TRBV5-1 and TRBJ2-3; confidence is insufficient to name the D gene. The source was CD4+ T cells from PBMCs cultured without peptide, collected after COVID-19 vaccination. The DNA is TGCGCCAGCAGCTTGGGGCGGTACTCCACAGATACGCAGTATTTT. The encoded protein is CASSLGRYSTDTQYF.